These 27 T cell receptor beta chains share one sample of origin, sequenced in a study of blood T cell repertoires in COVID-19. The data were produced by immunoSEQ multiplex PCR, yet TCRdb's version contains in-frame clones alone and is incomplete. The sample records 310,000 or so clones, over 75% being singletons. The sequencing input was PBMCs or T cells enriched from blood (not recorded which). The source is a woman aged 30 to 39 who had recovered from COVID-19.

Only one count was recorded for this clone. V usage is TRBV10-3 and J usage is TRBJ2-1; D may be TRBD2 (6 bases). Germline V lookup: CDR1 ENHRY, CDR2 SYGVKD. V dropped 6 bases and J dropped 8 bases, with 20 bases sitting between them. The CDR3 contains 15 residues. The CDR3 nucleotides are TGTGCCATCAGAAACAAAATAGCGGATGGTGATGAGCAGTTCTTC. It yields the protein CAIRNKIADGDEQFF.

This clone was detected once. This chain joins TRBV7-2 and TRBJ1-5, with unresolved D. Germline-derived CDR1 and CDR2 are SGHTA and FQGNSA. The CDR3 extends over 13 amino acids. Trimming stripped 1 base from V and 7 bases from J, with 8 bases between. The chain's CDR3 is CASSLVDWQPQHF. CDR3 DNA: TGTGCCAGCAGCTTAGTAGATTGGCAGCCCCAGCATTTT.

V is TRBV6-5 and J is TRBJ1-1; D possibly corresponds to TRBD1 (6 bases). The CDR3 spans 15 residues. Germline assignment: CDR1 MNHEY and CDR2 SVGAGI. Deletions cut 2 bases from V and 1 base from J, with 11 bases between. The chain's CDR3 is CASSYGLGANTEAFF. For the CDR3, the DNA is TGTGCCAGCAGTTACGGGTTGGGGGCGAACACTGAAGCTTTCTTT.

In DNA, the CDR3 is TGTGCCAGCAGGAGAGAGAGGATATTTACCGGGGAGCTGTTTTTT. Its protein product is CASRRERIFTGELFF. V usage is TRBV28 and J usage is TRBJ2-2; no clear D. The CDR3 loop spans 15 amino acids. V was trimmed by 6 bases and J by 5 bases, leaving 16 bases between them. CDR1 is MDHEN, CDR2 SYDVKM, per germline.

The chain links TRBV2 to TRBJ2-3; D is undetermined. Trimming left V 3 bases short and J 1 base short, with 5 bases between. The germline CDR1 and CDR2 sequences are SNHLY and FYNNEI. The CDR3 is 13 residues long. CDR3 nucleotide sequence: TGTGCCAGCAGTGACCATGGCACAGATACGCAGTATTTT. It translates to CASSDHGTDTQYF.

The chain recombines TRBV5-4 with TRBJ1-2, with 7 bases lining up with TRBD1. This CDR3 contains 15 residues. The V gene's germline CDR1 is SGHNT and CDR2 YYREEE (reference sequence). V dropped 5 bases and J dropped 2; count of bases not matched to a gene: 9. This CDR3 is CASRRNTGENYGYTF. DNA of the CDR3: TGTGCCAGCAGGCGGAATACAGGGGAGAACTATGGCTACACCTTC.

V usage is TRBV27 and J usage is TRBJ1-1, with TRBD1 as a possible D gene (5 bases). Trimming removed 3 bases at V and 4 bases at J, with 12 bases between. The germline gives CDR1 MNHEY, CDR2 SMNVEV (reference sequence). The CDR3 has 14 amino acids. CDR3 coding DNA: TGTGCCAGCAGTTTTAGGGGATTCGGCACTGAAGCTTTCTTT. Protein product: CASSFRGFGTEAFF.

J is TRBJ2-1 and V is TRBV28, with 10 bases aligning to TRBD2. V lost 5 bases and J lost 0; bases outside the gene matches: 7. CDR1 MDHEN and CDR2 SYDVKM come from the germline V gene. CDR3 size: 17 residues. CDR3 in amino acids: CASSPIPSGGSYNEQFF. As DNA, the CDR3 is TGTGCCAGCAGTCCTATACCTAGCGGGGGCTCCTACAATGAGCAGTTCTTC.

V and J are TRBV11-2 and TRBJ2-7; D is uncertain. Trimming removed 6 bases from V and 2 bases from J, with 17 bases in between. Germline CDR1 is SGHAT and CDR2 is FQNNGV. The CDR3 runs to 15 residues. Here the CDR3 reads CASRAAEKLTYEQYF. The DNA for the CDR3 is TGTGCCAGCAGGGCGGCAGAGAAACTCACCTACGAGCAGTACTTC.

This clone occurred once. V gene TRBV3-1 (or the pseudogene TRBV3-2) combines with J gene TRBJ1-5; the D gene is possibly TRBD1 (5 bases). V gave up 2 bases and J gave up 1 base, with 9 bases separating them. This CDR3 region has 15 residues. The germline V gene has CDR1 LGHDT and CDR2 YNNKEL (reference sequence). The CDR3 reads CASSQLPGSNQPQHF. The CDR3 DNA sequence: TGTGCCAGCAGCCAACTTCCAGGGAGCAATCAGCCCCAGCATTTT.

This clone occurred once. The rearrangement joins TRBV28 to TRBJ2-7; TRBD1 is a possible D gene (6 bases). This CDR3 is built from 14 residues. The germline V gene encodes CDR1 MDHEN and CDR2 SYDVKM. V was clipped by 5 bases and J by 4 bases, with 15 bases between them. The CDR3 spells CASSLPGQLYEQYF. The CDR3, as DNA: TGTGCCAGCAGTCTCCCCGGACAGTTATACGAGCAGTACTTC.

J is TRBJ1-6 and V is TRBV27; D unresolved. Trimming took off 3 bases at V and 6 bases at J, with 6 bases between the two ends. The germline CDR1 and CDR2 sequences are MNHEY and SMNVEV (reference sequence). The CDR3 is 13 amino acids. The CDR3 DNA follows: TGTGCCAGCAGTTTTGGCATTAATTCACCCCTCCACTTT. This codes for CASSFGINSPLHF.

V and J are TRBV2 and TRBJ1-1, with D possibly TRBD1 on 5 matching bases. The germline V and J ends were trimmed by 3 bases and 1 base, with 12 bases remaining between them. CDR1 and CDR2 from the germline V gene are SNHLY and FYNNEI. The CDR3 is 15 residues long. CDR3 coding DNA: TGTGCCAGCAGTGAGGAATCCGGGGGGAACACTGAAGCTTTCTTT. Protein sequence: CASSEESGGNTEAFF. Full variable domain (rest looked up from reference TRBV2 and TRBJ1-1): EPEVTQTPSHQVTQMGQEVILRCVPISNHLYFYWYRQILGQKVEFLVSFYNNEISEKSEIFDDQFSVERPDGSNFTLKIRSTKLEDSAMYFCASSEESGGNTEAFFGQGTRLTVV.

This chain connects TRBV28 to TRBJ2-7, with TRBD2 as a possible D gene (6 bases). Trimming removed 5 bases from V and 2 bases from J, with 16 bases in between. The CDR3 contains 15 residues. From germline, CDR1 is MDHEN and CDR2 SYDVKM. The CDR3 nucleotides read TGTGCCAGCAGTCCCCGGGGGATCCCTACCTACGAGCAGTACTTC. Its translation: CASSPRGIPTYEQYF.

This clone appeared a single time. This chain connects TRBV7-2 to TRBJ2-7, with D perhaps TRBD2 (5 bases). CDR1 and CDR2 (germline): SGHTA, FQGNSA. CDR3 length: 15 residues. Deletions cut 1 base from V and 5 bases from J, with 15 bases between. CDR3 in amino acids: CASSLVGGSVDEQYF. In nucleotides, the CDR3 is TGTGCCAGCAGCTTAGTAGGTGGTAGCGTGGACGAGCAGTACTTC.

J is TRBJ2-3 and V is TRBV11-3; D not resolved. Germline CDR1 SGHNT, CDR2 YENEEA. The CDR3 has 14 residues. The V end was cut by 3 bases, the J end by 1 base, with 8 bases between. In DNA form, the CDR3 reads TGTGCCAGCAGCTTGGTTGGAGGCACAGATACGCAGTATTTT. Its protein product is CASSLVGGTDTQYF.

The V call is TRBV7-2, the J call TRBJ1-1, with TRBD1 as a possible D gene (5 bases). The length of the CDR3 is 14 residues. Trimming left V 9 bases short and J 1 base short, with 15 bases between. From germline, CDR1 is SGHTA and CDR2 FQGNSA. The CDR3 protein is CASSGRRANTEAFF. The CDR3 coding sequence is TGTGCCAGTTCAGGGCGAAGGGCGAACACTGAAGCTTTCTTT.

The genes are TRBV7-6 and TRBJ2-7; 10 positions match TRBD1. The CDR3 covers 15 residues. V was pared by 5 bases and J by 6 bases, with 10 bases of the junction left unmatched. Germline V gives CDR1 SGHVS, CDR2 FNYEAQ. CDR3 loop: CASSLTGQGTVEQYF. As DNA, the CDR3 is TGTGCCAGCAGCCTAACGGGACAGGGGACGGTCGAGCAGTACTTC.

As concerns this clone: Other DNA sequences in the sample encode the same CDR3. V is TRBV28 and J is TRBJ1-1; D possibly corresponds to TRBD1 (5 bases). CDR1 is MDHEN and CDR2 is SYDVKM in the germline V gene. Trimming removed 6 bases at V and 1 base at J, with 6 bases between. CDR3 length: 12 residues. CDR3 DNA: TGTGCCAGCAGGGGGGGGAACACTGAAGCTTTCTTT. This codes for CASRGGNTEAFF.

The rearrangement uses TRBV3-1 (or the pseudogene TRBV3-2) and TRBJ1-4; D perhaps matches TRBD1 (5 bases). Germline V gene sequence: CDR1 LGHDT, CDR2 YNNKEL (reference sequence). Trimming removed 1 base from V and 5 bases from J, with 14 bases in between. The CDR3 loop spans 16 amino acids. The CDR3 nucleotides read TGTGCCAGCAGCCAAGGCTTTACGACAGCAAATGAAAAACTGTTTTTT. It codes for CASSQGFTTANEKLFF.

The J gene is TRBJ2-1, the V gene TRBV6-5; a weak D match, TRBD1 (6 bases). Germline V gene data show CDR1 as MNHEY and CDR2 as SVGAGI. Trimming left V 4 bases short and J 1 base short, with 8 bases between. The CDR3 runs 14 residues. CDR3 loop: CASSFRGSYNEQFF. The CDR3 DNA reads as TGTGCCAGCAGTTTTAGGGGGTCCTACAATGAGCAGTTCTTC.

The chain combines TRBV3-1 (or the pseudogene TRBV3-2) with TRBJ2-1; D remains unclear. Germline values: CDR1 LGHDT, CDR2 YNNKEL (reference sequence). The CDR3 covers 13 residues. V lost 1 base to trimming and J lost 5 bases, with 6 bases between them. CDR3 region: CASSQASNNEQFF. DNA for the CDR3: TGTGCCAGCAGCCAAGCGAGTAACAATGAGCAGTTCTTC.

The rearrangement links TRBV29-1 to TRBJ2-2, with 8 bases that match TRBD1. Germline assignment: CDR1 SQVTM and CDR2 ANQGSEA. The CDR3 is made up of 16 amino acids. The trim removed 3 bases at V and 0 bases at J, leaving 6 bases unmatched. The CDR3 loop reads CSVDQGATPNTGELFF. Here the CDR3 DNA reads TGCAGCGTTGATCAGGGGGCGACACCGAACACCGGGGAGCTGTTTTTT.

This chain links TRBV9 with TRBJ2-3, with 7 bases aligning to TRBD1. CDR1 and CDR2 from the germline V gene are SGDLS and YYNGEE. The V segment lost 7 bases and the J segment 2 bases; nucleotides outside the gene matches: 10. The CDR3 is 15 residues long. CDR3: CASGRDSQPTDTQYF. DNA of the CDR3: TGTGCCAGCGGACGGGACAGTCAACCCACAGATACGCAGTATTTT.

V gene TRBV27 combines with J gene TRBJ2-7, with a weak D call TRBD1 (5 bases). Germline CDR1 is MNHEY and CDR2 is SMNVEV (reference sequence). The CDR3 is 14 amino acids. V gave up 3 bases and J gave up 2 bases, with 11 bases separating them. The CDR3: CASSFRAPPYEQYF. The CDR3 coding sequence is TGTGCCAGCAGTTTCAGGGCCCCACCCTACGAGCAGTACTTC.

The V call is TRBV19, the J call TRBJ1-5; TRBD1 matches at 7 bases. Germline CDR1 is LNHDA and CDR2 is SQIVND (reference sequence). This CDR3 comprises 17 residues. J lost 0 bases, V lost 5 bases, and 10 bases had no gene match. The CDR3 here is CASSRYGTEYSNQPQHF. The CDR3 region has the DNA TGTGCCAGTAGTCGGTATGGGACAGAGTATAGCAATCAGCCCCAGCATTTT.

V and J are TRBV27 and TRBJ2-2; tentatively, D is TRBD2 (7 bases). CDR1 is MNHEY, CDR2 SMNVEV, per germline (reference sequence). This CDR3 comprises 16 residues. The V and J ends lost 6 bases and 3 bases respectively, with 17 bases between them. This chain's CDR3 is CASSRGGPSDTGELFF. In DNA, the CDR3 is TGTGCCAGCAGCAGGGGAGGGCCAAGTGACACCGGGGAGCTGTTTTTT.